Presented here are 8 T cell receptor beta chains from one specimen sequenced in a study of post-analysis software for immune sequencing data. Findings and caveats of the study: Comparison of patients with controls showed about 5 TRBV segments more frequent in patients, TRBV5-6, TRBV5-1 and TRBV20-1 among them.

Unique molecular identifiers were present in the TCR beta cDNA libraries. TCRdb passed the PCR reads through MiXCR, listing each CDR3 protein once. In the table there are some 690,000 distinct CDR3 sequences, 30% of which are singletons. Antigen specificity for these receptors is unknown. The sequencing sample was made of blood. Receptors were obtained from a girl aged 5-17 years with multiple sclerosis.

Only a few counts were recorded for this clonotype. This sequence joins TRBV28 and TRBJ2-1; tentatively, D is TRBD2 (5 bases). V was cut by 6 bases and J by 8 bases, with 20 bases left in between. Germline V lookup: CDR1 MDHEN, CDR2 SYDVKM. This CDR3 is 15 amino acids long. The CDR3 here is CASSYPQTAGDEQFF. The CDR3 nucleotides read TGTGCCAGCAGCTACCCCCAGACCGCCGGGGATGAGCAGTTCTTC.

The chain carries TRBV6-5 and TRBJ2-7; no firm D call. Trimming removed 8 bases at V and 3 bases at J, with 17 bases between. Germline CDR1 is MNHEY and CDR2 is SVGAGI. The CDR3 sequence is 14 residues long. The CDR3 sequence: CASAPSTGDYEQYF. The CDR3 DNA reads as TGTGCCAGCGCGCCTTCGACTGGGGACTACGAGCAGTACTTC.

The V call is TRBV25-1, the J call TRBJ2-7; 9 bases fit TRBD1. Germline V gene lookup returns CDR1 MGHDK and CDR2 SYGVNS. The V and J ends lost 2 bases and 6 bases, in that order; junction bases with no gene match: 2. The CDR3 has 13 amino acids. The CDR3 bases are TGTGCCAGCAGTGAAACAGGGGGCGGCGAGCAGTACTTC. Residues: CASSETGGGEQYF.

This clonotype turned up a few times. The chain employs TRBV4-3 and TRBJ1-1; possibly TRBD1 for D (5 bases). The CDR3 extends over 15 amino acids. Looked up from germline, CDR1 is LGHNA and CDR2 is YSLEER. V dropped 8 bases and J dropped 0 bases, with 16 bases sitting between them. The CDR3, as DNA: TGCGCCAGCCGGGGGGGAGGCGGGATGAACACTGAAGCTTTCTTT. It specifies CASRGGGGMNTEAFF.

In this sample, this clonotype turned up a few times. This sequence joins TRBV20-1 and TRBJ2-7; D gene unclear. The V and J ends lost 5 bases and 4 bases respectively, with 9 bases between them. CDR1 is DFQATT, CDR2 SNEGSKA, per germline (reference sequence). The CDR3 runs to 11 residues. In DNA, the CDR3 is TGCAGTGCTCTGAGGATATACGAGCAGTACTTC. It codes for CSALRIYEQYF.

Only a few counts were recorded for this clonotype. The chain recombines TRBV6-2 or TRBV6-3 with TRBJ2-7; maybe TRBD2 (6 bases). Germline V lookup: CDR1 MNHEY, CDR2 SVGEGT. CDR3 length equals 14 residues. Trimming took off 7 bases at V and 6 bases at J, with 19 bases between the two ends. DNA for the CDR3: TGTGCCAGCATCGGTTTGGAGAAGGGAGGCGAGCAGTACTTC. Translation: CASIGLEKGGEQYF.

This clonotype was found a few times. The chain has TRBV14 and TRBJ2-5; D may be TRBD2 (5 bases). This CDR3 is 14 amino acids long. The germline gives CDR1 SGHDN, CDR2 FVKESK. Trimming took off 5 bases at V and 2 bases at J, with 12 bases between the two ends. The CDR3 here is CASSKKRSQETQYF. In DNA form, the CDR3 reads TGTGCCAGCAGCAAAAAGCGGAGTCAAGAGACCCAGTACTTC.

J is TRBJ2-1 and V is TRBV20-1; the D gene is possibly TRBD1 (6 bases). The end of the DNA fits TRBJ2-7 better, so the J call may be wrong. CDR3 size: 14 residues. Germline CDR1 is DFQATT and CDR2 is SNEGSKA (reference sequence). DNA of the CDR3: TGCAGTGCCGGACAGCTACAAAAGTACAATGAGCAGTACTTC. Amino acids: CSAGQLQKYNEQYF.